This TCR beta chain was found in a study of T cell changes during pregnancy in multiple sclerosis. Assay: immunoSEQ multiplex PCR; the TCRdb copy retains only in-frame clones and omits some. The top ten hold approximately 2.4% of the sample, which has tens of thousands of clones, just over 90% seen once. Germline CDR1 reads ENHRY; CDR2 reads SYGVKD. V shed 10 bases and J 9 bases; nucleotides not matched to a gene: 7. This CDR3 region has 12 residues. The sample here was peripheral blood, taken in the second trimester of pregnancy. This receptor was obtained from a female donor with multiple sclerosis, enrolled in a pregnancy study. This rearrangement joins TRBV10-3 to TRBJ2-7; TRBD2 matches at 12 bases. The CDR3 sequence is CATLAGGPVQYF. Here the CDR3 DNA reads TGTGCCACCCTAGCGGGGGGGCCAGTGCAGTACTTC.